This TCR beta chain comes out of a study of blood T cells in healthy people across ages. Primed by a sample-barcoded 5' primer and a J-beta primer mix, a second PCR proceeded for about 6 to 12 cycles. In TCRdb, the 5' RACE reads were re-called with MiXCR into one record per CDR3 protein. There are roughly 650,000 distinct CDR3 sequences in the sample; 32% occur only once, and 15% lies in the top ten. This clonotype has a handful of counts. Germline lookup yields CDR1 LGHNA and CDR2 YNFKEQ. The CDR3 length is 16 residues. What was sequenced was blood. This chain joins TRBV4-2 and TRBJ2-7; 9 bases align to TRBD1. Gene TRBJ2-5 matches the end of the DNA better, so the J call may be wrong. The TCR comes from a woman aged 80 or over in good health. Here the CDR3 reads CASSQDVGQGIKTQYF. Here the CDR3 DNA reads TGTGCCAGCAGCCAAGATGTCGGACAGGGGATAAAGACCCAGTACTTC.